This TCR beta chain was sequenced during a study of T cell repertoires in cytomegalovirus infection. Study information: Both CMV infection and a matching HLA type were indicated by public TCR beta signatures.

As for this clonotype: As yet, its antigen is unknown.

The ends were cut back, 3 bases at V and 2 bases at J, with 7 bases in the middle. The CDR3 is 13 residues long. Findings and limits, study-wide: HLA-C-restricted CMV-specific TCR beta clonotypes were dominant in the ex vivo response.

One entry per CDR3 protein results from TCRdb running MiXCR on the reads. The table includes roughly 310,000 distinct CDR3 sequences, 15% to 20% detected once. Sequenced material: PBMCs. The chain couples TRBV12-3 or TRBV12-4 to TRBJ1-2, with D hard to call. This sequence originates from a human donor in good health (CMV status not recorded). Some clones in this sample may be carry-over from other donors' samples. CDR3 region: CASSFTVNYGYTF. CDR3 in DNA: TGTGCCAGCAGTTTCACAGTAAACTATGGCTACACCTTC.